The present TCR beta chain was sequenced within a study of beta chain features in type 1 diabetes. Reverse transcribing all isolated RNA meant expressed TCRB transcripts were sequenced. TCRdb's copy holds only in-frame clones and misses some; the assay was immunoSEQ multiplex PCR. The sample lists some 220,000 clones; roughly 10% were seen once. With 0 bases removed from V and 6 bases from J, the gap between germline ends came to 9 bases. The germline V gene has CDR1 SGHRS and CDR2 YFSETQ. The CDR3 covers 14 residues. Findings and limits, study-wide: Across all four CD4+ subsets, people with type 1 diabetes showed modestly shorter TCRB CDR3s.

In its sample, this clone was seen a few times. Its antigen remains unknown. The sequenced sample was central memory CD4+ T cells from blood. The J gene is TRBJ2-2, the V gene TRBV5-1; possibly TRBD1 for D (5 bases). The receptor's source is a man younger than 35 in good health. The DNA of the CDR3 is TGCGCCAGCAGCTTGGCCCAGGGCTCCGGGGAGCTGTTTTTT. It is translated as CASSLAQGSGELFF.